These T cell receptor beta chains were read from a single sample in a study of shared clonotypes between healthy human individuals. Using immunoSEQ multiplex PCR, the repertoire was profiled, and TCRdb retains in-frame clones only, with some absent. The table includes roughly 480,000 clones, roughly 85% detected once. Input material: PBMCs. These receptors were taken from a woman aged 35 to 49 in good health. Some clones in this sample may be carry-over from other donors' samples. Each CDR3 is given without its conserved first and last residue.

V gene,J gene,CDR3 length,CDR3 protein
TRBV19,TRBJ2-2,12,AAGEEPNTGELF
TRBV11-3,TRBJ2-3,14,ASSAGTSGATDTQY
TRBV11-1,TRBJ2-5,13,ASSAGTSGQETQY
TRBV27,TRBJ2-1,14,ASSSQSKSSYNEQF
TRBV9,TRBJ2-3,12,ASSVELGTDTQY
TRBV10-3,TRBJ2-5,11,AIRTVREETQY
TRBV5-1,TRBJ2-5,12,ASSLEGIVETQY
TRBV5-1,TRBJ2-2,14,ASSLAGRVDTGELF
TRBV5-6,TRBJ1-1,10,ASSFDGAEAF
TRBV7-8,TRBJ2-4,10,ASSLAKNIQY
TRBV5-1,TRBJ2-1,14,ASSFDPGQGQREQF
TRBV9,TRBJ1-5,12,ASSPGGGSEPQH
TRBV11-2,TRBJ2-5,13,ASSLNRGIQETQY
TRBV5-1,TRBJ2-1,12,ASSLQGGDNEQF
TRBV11-2,TRBJ2-5,12,ASSSLGGQETQY
TRBV28,TRBJ1-5,11,ASRTGSNQPQH